This T cell receptor (beta chain) was identified during a study of OX40 agonist ivuxolimab in advanced cancers. Study-wide points: CD4+ and CD8+ T cells in blood underwent clonal expansion by week 6 at 0.1 to 3.0 mg/kg.

As for this clone: Its antigen remains unidentified.

CDR3 size: 15 residues. V shed 6 bases, J shed 4 bases, and the junction held 6 bases outside the gene matches. Germline CDR1 SNHLY, CDR2 FYNNEI. The protocol was immunoSEQ multiplex PCR, while the TCRdb copy is restricted to in-frame clones and leaves out a portion. The table shows 35,000 to 45,000 clones, with around 91% occurring only once. V is TRBV2 and J is TRBJ2-5, with 12 bases that match TRBD2. Sequences were derived from CD4+ or CD8+ T cells sorted from blood, sampled in a trial of the OX40 agonist ivuxolimab. The receptor was isolated from an adult with an advanced solid tumor such as melanoma, head and neck, liver or kidney cancer. This chain's CDR3 is CASRKELAGGETQYF. The CDR3 nucleotides are TGTGCCAGCAGGAAGGAACTAGCGGGAGGAGAGACCCAGTACTTC.